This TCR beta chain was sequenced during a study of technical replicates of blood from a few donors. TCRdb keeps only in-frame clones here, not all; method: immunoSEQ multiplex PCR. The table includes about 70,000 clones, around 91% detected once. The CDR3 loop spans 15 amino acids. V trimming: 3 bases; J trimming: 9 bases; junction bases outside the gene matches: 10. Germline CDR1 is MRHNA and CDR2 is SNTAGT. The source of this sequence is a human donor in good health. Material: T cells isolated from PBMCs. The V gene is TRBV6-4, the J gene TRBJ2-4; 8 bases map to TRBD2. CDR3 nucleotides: TGTGCCAGCAGTGAGAGGGGCGGGAGGTCTGGCATTCAGTACTTC. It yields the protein CASSERGGRSGIQYF.